The 12 T cell receptor beta chains in this list originate from one sample, sequenced in a study of Ad26.COV2.S vaccination and SARS-CoV-2 variants (dated by TCRdb to the early 2020s). This specimen's treatment or condition label, interpreted: approximately 18 received Ad26.COV2.S at low or high dose, single or two shots; 5 received placebo; per-sample allocation not given. Repertoires of vaccine and placebo recipients were sequenced from samples collected on day 63 after the first injection. The library was generated by the immunoSEQ multiplex PCR assay. TCRdb carries this immuneACCESS record with in-frame sequences only. Its versions omit some clonotypes, under half of them owing to an unresolved V gene in the studies checked, with the rest unexplained. The table for this sample lists some 390,000 clones; about nine tenths of them were counted only once. The top ten clonotypes cover about 2% of the sample.

The sequenced sample was peripheral blood, obtained in a trial of Ad26.COV2.S vaccine versus placebo. The receptors derive from a person between 18 and 65 years old who received the Ad26.COV2.S COVID-19 vaccine or a placebo.

The chain couples TRBV28 to TRBJ2-1; D uncertain. CDR3 length: 12 amino acids. Deletions cut 8 bases from V and 6 bases from J, with 11 bases between. Germline CDR1 and CDR2: MDHEN and SYDVKM. CDR3 bases: TGTGCCAGCGTGAGGTCTTTCAATGAGCAGTTCTTC. Translating gives CASVRSFNEQFF.

V is TRBV7-6 and J is TRBJ2-2; a possible D gene is TRBD2 (6 bases). CDR1 is SGHVS and CDR2 is FNYEAQ in the germline V gene. The CDR3 is 16 amino acids. V was cut by 4 bases and J by 0 bases, with 12 bases left in between. The CDR3 protein is CASSSHGSANTGELFF. The CDR3 DNA sequence: TGTGCCAGCAGCTCTCACGGGAGCGCGAACACCGGGGAGCTGTTTTTT.

The rearrangement joins TRBV28 to TRBJ1-1, with D hard to call. V lost 4 bases to trimming and J lost 4 bases, with 4 bases between them. The germline CDR1 and CDR2 sequences are MDHEN and SYDVKM. The CDR3 is 11 residues long. CDR3 in DNA: TGTGCCAGCAGTTCACCCACTGAAGCTTTCTTT. It encodes CASSSPTEAFF.

The chain is built from TRBV30 and TRBJ2-1, with D unclear. In germline, CDR1 is GTSNPN, CDR2 SVGIG (reference sequence). Trimming stripped 0 bases from V and 2 bases from J, with 8 bases between. The CDR3 consists of 14 residues. CDR3 sequence reads: CAWSVGNPYNEQFF. The CDR3 nucleotides read TGTGCCTGGAGTGTGGGCAATCCCTACAATGAGCAGTTCTTC.

The chain links TRBV30 to TRBJ2-3; maybe TRBD2 (6 bases). CDR1 is GTSNPN, CDR2 SVGIG, per germline (reference sequence). The CDR3 covers 14 residues. V was shortened by 2 bases and J by 1 base, with 10 bases between the two germline ends. CDR3 DNA: TGTGCCTGGAGTAGGGAGGCTGGCACAGATACGCAGTATTTT. Protein sequence: CAWSREAGTDTQYF.

The rearrangement joins TRBV4-3 to TRBJ2-7, with 10 bases lining up with TRBD1. Looked up from germline, CDR1 is LGHNA and CDR2 is YSLEER. The J segment lost 2 bases and the V segment lost 4 bases, leaving 8 bases of the junction unmatched. The CDR3 extends over 16 amino acids. CDR3 sequence (DNA): TGCGCCAGCAGCCCAAGTGGGACAGGGGAAACCTACGAGCAGTACTTC. It yields the protein CASSPSGTGETYEQYF.

This rearrangement joins TRBV3-1 (or the pseudogene TRBV3-2) to TRBJ2-7, with 7 bases lining up with TRBD1. Trimming cost V 4 bases and J 5 bases; bases outside gene matches: 8. The germline V gene has CDR1 LGHDT and CDR2 YNNKEL (reference sequence). This CDR3 has 14 residues. Here the CDR3 reads CASSLGLRGNEQYF. The CDR3 coding sequence is TGTGCCAGCAGCCTCGGGCTCAGGGGGAACGAGCAGTACTTC.

This sequence joins TRBV19 and TRBJ2-1; TRBD1 might be the D (6 bases). CDR3 length equals 14 residues. The V and J ends lost 9 bases and 1 base respectively, with 13 bases between them. The germline V gene has CDR1 LNHDA and CDR2 SQIVND (reference sequence). The CDR3 here is CASREQGSYNEQFF. The CDR3 nucleotides are TGTGCCAGCCGCGAACAGGGATCCTACAATGAGCAGTTCTTC.

CDR3 loop: CAWRRKGDQPQHF. As DNA, the CDR3 is TGTGCCTGGAGGAGAAAAGGGGATCAGCCCCAGCATTTT. V gene TRBV30 combines with J gene TRBJ1-5, with D possibly TRBD1 on 5 matching bases. The CDR3 consists of 13 residues. V lost 3 bases and J 5 bases, leaving 11 bases between the germline ends. The germline V gene has CDR1 GTSNPN and CDR2 SVGIG (reference sequence).

This chain connects TRBV18 to TRBJ2-7, with 12 bases identical to TRBD2. The junction had 5 bases not matched to a gene; V was cut back by 6 bases and J by 2 bases. CDR1 KGHSH and CDR2 LQKENI come from the germline V gene. This CDR3 spans 15 amino acids. This chain's CDR3 is CASSPRTSGAYEQYF. DNA of the CDR3: TGTGCCAGCTCTCCCAGGACTAGCGGGGCCTACGAGCAGTACTTC.

The V and J genes are TRBV7-9 and TRBJ2-7; 8 nucleotides line up with TRBD2. The CDR3 covers 14 residues. J was trimmed by 2 bases and V by 8 bases; bases with no gene match: 8. Germline lookup yields CDR1 SEHNR and CDR2 FQNEAQ (reference sequence). The DNA of the CDR3 is TGTGCCAGCCCGGGGGGGCAGGGGCCCTACGAGCAGTACTTC. This encodes CASPGGQGPYEQYF. Complete variable domain (other parts from reference TRBV7-9 and TRBJ2-7): DTGVSQNPRHKITKRGQNVTFRCDPISEHNRLYWYRQTLGQGPEFLTYFQNEAQLEKSRLLSDRFSAERPKGSFSTLEIQRTEQGDSAMYLCASPGGQGPYEQYFGPGTRLTVT.

This chain connects TRBV9 to TRBJ1-3; D ambiguous. This CDR3 is built from 15 residues. Germline values: CDR1 SGDLS, CDR2 YYNGEE. V was trimmed by 2 bases and J by 0 bases, leaving 9 bases between them. In DNA form, the CDR3 reads TGTGCCAGCAGCGTCCTAAGTAACTCTGGAAACACCATATATTTT. Translated: CASSVLSNSGNTIYF. Supplemented by reference TRBV9 and TRBJ1-3, the full variable domain reads DSGVTQTPKHLITATGQRVTLRCSPRSGDLSVYWYQQSLDQGLQFLIQYYNGEERAKGNILERFSAQQFPDLHSELNLSSLELGDSALYFCASSVLSNSGNTIYFGEGSWLTVV.